The 3 T cell receptor beta chains below were found in one sample sequenced in a study of post-analysis software for immune sequencing data. Points from the study as a whole: In patients, five or six TRBV segments were more frequent than in controls, with TRBV5-6, TRBV5-1 and TRBV20-1 among them.

No antigen has been assigned to these receptors. Unique-molecular-identifier-tagged TCR beta cDNA libraries were used. TCRdb used MiXCR to reprocess the PCR reads, holding one entry per CDR3 protein. The sample includes approximately 180,000 distinct CDR3 sequences, about 30% of them seen just once. Sequencing was done on a sample of blood. The source is a girl between 10 and 17 years old with multiple sclerosis.

This clonotype was detected only a few times. The chain joins TRBV30 to TRBJ2-3; 11 bases are a match to TRBD2. CDR3 length: 16 amino acids. Per the germline V gene, CDR1 is GTSNPN and CDR2 is SVGIG (reference sequence). The V segment lost 2 bases and the J segment 6 bases; nucleotides outside the gene matches: 10. The CDR3 DNA follows: TGTGCCTGGAGTTCCGGGACTAGCGGCAGAATGGATACGCAGTATTTT. This gives the protein CAWSSGTSGRMDTQYF.

The chain is built from TRBV20-1 and TRBJ2-7; TRBD2 matches at 12 bases. The germline V gene has CDR1 DFQATT and CDR2 SNEGSKA (reference sequence). J was trimmed by 6 bases and V by 4 bases; bases with no gene match: 10. CDR3 length: 15 amino acids. CDR3 loop: CSATLAGGPNGEQYF. CDR3 in DNA: TGCAGTGCTACCCTAGCGGGAGGGCCAAATGGCGAGCAGTACTTC.

The CDR3 spells CTSSSTRFVGGGDSYNEQFF. The CDR3, as DNA: TGCACCAGCAGCTCCACCCGGTTTGTGGGAGGGGGGGACTCCTACAATGAGCAGTTCTTC. The chain carries TRBV1 and TRBJ2-1; the table's D call, TRBD2, has no DNA check behind it. TRBV1 is given as a pseudogene. The CDR3 spans 20 residues.